The clone carrying this T cell receptor (beta chain) occurred many times. Its antigen is not known. This sample is part of a study of prognosis after radiotherapy for stage I lung cancer. Study in general: Every patient with non-small cell lung cancer was judged medically inoperable. With stereotactic body radiotherapy, no patient received any concurrent therapy. Broader study findings: Post-treatment Shannon entropy following stereotactic body radiation therapy was lower among patients who developed distant metastases.

Genomic DNA was the source, and TCR beta CDR3 was amplified from it by two-round multiplex PCR. For every TRBV and TRBJ gene, a specific primer was used in first-round PCR. In TCRdb, the multiplex PCR reads were re-called with MiXCR into one record per CDR3 protein. Of about 17,000 distinct CDR3 sequences listed, over 15% are singletons. The junction had 5 bases not matched to a gene; V was cut back by 0 bases and J by 4 bases. Germline V gives CDR1 GTSNPN, CDR2 SVGIG (reference sequence). The CDR3 is made up of 15 amino acids. The receptor was derived from a donor over 45 with non-small cell lung cancer. The rearrangement links TRBV30 to TRBJ2-7, with TRBD2 identical over 11 bases. The material sequenced was PBMCs, taken before or after stereotactic body radiation therapy (not recorded which). The CDR3 loop reads CAWSVSSGRWYEQYF. CDR3 nucleotides: TGTGCCTGGAGTGTATCTAGCGGGAGGTGGTACGAGCAGTACTTC.